This TCR beta chain was sequenced during a study of post-analysis software for immune sequencing data. On the study more broadly: Relapsing-remitting, secondary progressive and progressive-relapsing forms made up the multiple sclerosis disease courses. General observations from the study: Diversity measured as normalized Chao1 was significantly lower in multiple sclerosis patients than in controls. F-measure co-clustering was strong for batch-matched samples. Controls showed lower frequencies than patients for five TRBV segments, and TRBV5-6, TRBV5-1 and TRBV20-1 were among these.

Germline V gene lookup returns CDR1 SNHLY and CDR2 FYNNEI. The CDR3 covers 12 residues. Trimming removed 6 bases at V and 10 bases at J, with 15 bases between. In the case of this clonotype: What it recognizes is unknown.

Unique molecular identifiers tagged the TCR beta cDNA libraries. From the PCR reads, TCRdb called clonotypes with MiXCR, one entry per CDR3 protein. The repertoire holds about 680,000 distinct CDR3 sequences, approximately 59% seen once, with around 10% in the top ten. This clonotype was sampled from a girl aged 2 to 9 with multiple sclerosis. This chain links TRBV2 with TRBJ1-2; possibly TRBD1 for D (5 bases). The sequenced sample was blood. CDR3 in DNA: TGTGCCAGCAGGGCCGACAGCACCACCTACACCTTC. It yields the protein CASRADSTTYTF.